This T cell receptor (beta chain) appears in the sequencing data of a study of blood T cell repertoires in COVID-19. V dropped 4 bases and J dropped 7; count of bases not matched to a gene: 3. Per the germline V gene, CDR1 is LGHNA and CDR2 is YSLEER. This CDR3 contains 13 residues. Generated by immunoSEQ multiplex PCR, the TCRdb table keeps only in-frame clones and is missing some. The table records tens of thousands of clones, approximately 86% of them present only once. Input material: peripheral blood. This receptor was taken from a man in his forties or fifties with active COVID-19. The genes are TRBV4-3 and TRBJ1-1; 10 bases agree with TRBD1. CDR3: CASSPGQGVEAFF. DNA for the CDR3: TGCGCCAGCAGCCCCGGACAGGGGGTTGAAGCTTTCTTT.